This entry describes one T cell receptor (beta chain). Its specificity is not known. At the DNA level, this CDR3 is encoded by other sequences in the same sample as well. This sample was included in a study of siplizumab effects on memory and regulatory T cells. General study results and limits: Solely a minor proportion of alloreactive clones could be assigned to unstimulated subsets.

Germline trimming cut 0 bases from V and 0 bases from J; bases unmatched to any gene: 2. Germline V lookup: CDR1 MGHRA, CDR2 YSYEKL. The CDR3 consists of 15 residues. For every sample, about 10^5 TCR templates were assayed. Produced via immunoSEQ multiplex PCR; TCRdb's table is partial and in-frame only. The sample has 70,000 to 95,000 clones; 93% are singletons. The clonotype originates from a human donor in good health. The sequencing input was CD8+ T cells sorted from blood. This chain uses TRBV4-1 with TRBJ2-7; 7 bases fit TRBD1. The CDR3 loop reads CASSQDRGLSYEQYF. The CDR3 region has the DNA TGCGCCAGCAGCCAAGATAGGGGGCTCTCCTACGAGCAGTACTTC.